These 15 T cell receptor beta chains came from one sample sequenced in a study of T cell repertoires in cytomegalovirus infection. Antigen specificity for these receptors is unknown. MiXCR, applied by TCRdb to the reads, yields one record per CDR3 protein. The sample has some 900,000 distinct CDR3 sequences, 32% seen once; the top ten hold roughly 12%. The sample was cultured CD8+ T cells from PBMCs, taken from culture after CMV antigen stimulation. The receptors were gathered from a human donor in good health (CMV status not recorded). Some clones in this sample may be carry-over from other donors' samples.

The rearrangement joins TRBV6-8 to TRBJ1-5, with no clear D. The V gene's germline CDR1 is MNHGY and CDR2 SAAAGT. V was pared by 6 bases and J by 1 base, with 19 bases between. The CDR3 runs 17 residues. The CDR3 protein is CASSPKTGVWSNQPQHF. In nucleotides, the CDR3 is TGTGCCAGCAGCCCCAAAACCGGGGTCTGGAGCAATCAGCCCCAGCATTTT.

The table lists this clonotype with a few counts. The chain joins TRBV7-6 to TRBJ1-1; a possible D gene is TRBD1 (5 bases). Per germline, CDR1 SGHVS and CDR2 FNYEAQ. The CDR3 consists of 15 residues. V dropped 5 bases and J dropped 7 bases, with 20 bases sitting between them. Here the CDR3 DNA reads TGTGCCAGCAGCCCTCAAACAAAGGGGAGTATTGAAGCTTTCTTT. It encodes CASSPQTKGSIEAFF.

The chain links TRBV6-6 to TRBJ2-1, with D possibly matching TRBD1 (6 bases). V gave up 2 bases and J gave up 6 bases, with 29 bases separating them. The CDR3 is made up of 20 amino acids. Germline loops: CDR1 MNHNY, CDR2 SVGAGI (reference sequence). CDR3 sequence (DNA): TGTGCCAGCAGTTACCCGAGGGACATCCCTACAATCTCTCCCTCCAATGAGCAGTTCTTC. It translates to CASSYPRDIPTISPSNEQFF.

V usage is TRBV7-9 and J usage is TRBJ1-2, with TRBD1 matching 9 bases. After removal of 5 bases from V and 5 bases from J, the junction contained 12 bases not matched to a gene. In germline, CDR1 is SEHNR, CDR2 FQNEAQ (reference sequence). The CDR3 totals 16 residues. CDR3 in amino acids: CASSLTGTGRTYGYTF. The CDR3 DNA reads TGTGCCAGCAGCCTTACTGGGACAGGGCGGACTTATGGCTACACCTTC. Complete variable domain (other parts from reference TRBV7-9 and TRBJ1-2): DTGVSQNPRHKITKRGQNVTFRCDPISEHNRLYWYRQTLGQGPEFLTYFQNEAQLEKSRLLSDRFSAERPKGSFSTLEIQRTEQGDSAMYLCASSLTGTGRTYGYTFGSGTRLTVV.

The V and J genes are TRBV5-1 and TRBJ2-3, with 7 bases lining up with TRBD2. This CDR3 region has 16 residues. The V gene end was trimmed by 2 bases and the J gene end by 0 bases; junction bases not matched to a gene: 6. The germline V gene has CDR1 SGHRS and CDR2 YFSETQ. The CDR3 is CASSLGSGTSTDTQYF. The CDR3 DNA follows: TGCGCCAGCAGCTTAGGGAGCGGGACTAGCACAGATACGCAGTATTTT.

The V gene is TRBV6-2 or TRBV6-3, the J gene TRBJ2-5; D is unresolved. Germline V gene data show CDR1 as MNHEY and CDR2 as SVGEGT. V lost 0 bases, J lost 5 bases, and 7 bases lay in between. The CDR3 totals 13 residues. CDR3 sequence reads: CASSYSFGETQYF. CDR3 coding DNA: TGTGCCAGCAGTTACTCGTTTGGGGAGACCCAGTACTTC.

This chain uses TRBV6-6 with TRBJ2-1; no clear D. The CDR3 extends over 10 amino acids. V was trimmed by 2 bases and J by 8 bases, leaving 1 base between them. CDR1 and CDR2 from the germline V gene are MNHNY and SVGAGI (reference sequence). The CDR3 sequence is CASSYDEQFF. CDR3 sequence (DNA): TGTGCCAGCAGTTACGATGAGCAGTTCTTC.

J is TRBJ2-1 and V is TRBV19, with 8 bases fitting TRBD2. Trimming removed 5 bases from V and 7 bases from J; junction bases left unmatched: 7. Germline CDR1 LNHDA, CDR2 SQIVND (reference sequence). CDR3 size: 14 residues. The CDR3: CASSDWTSSNEQFF. For the CDR3, the DNA is TGTGCCAGTAGTGATTGGACTAGCAGTAATGAGCAGTTCTTC.

Turning to this clonotype: A much more abundant neighbour one base away suggests this may be a read error. The rearrangement links TRBV7-6 to TRBJ2-6; D gene unclear. Looked up from germline, CDR1 is SGHVS and CDR2 is FNYEAQ. This CDR3 has 21 amino acids. The CDR3 here is CAGSFFELGSATFSGANVLTF. CDR3 coding DNA: TGTGCCGGCAGCTTTTTTGAGTTAGGGTCCGCCACTTTCTCTGGGGCCAACGTCCTGACTTTC. The whole variable domain, filled in from reference TRBV7-6 and TRBJ2-6, reads GAGVSQSPRYKVTKRGQDVALRCDPISGHVSLYWYRQALGQGPEFLTYFNYEAQQDKSGLPNDRFSAERPEGSISTLTIQRTEQRDSAMYRCAGSFFELGSATFSGANVLTFGAGSRLTVL.

This sequence joins TRBV6-2 or TRBV6-3 and TRBJ1-1, with 11 bases fitting TRBD1. V shed 2 bases, J shed 3 bases, and the junction held 2 bases outside the gene matches. The CDR3 is 15 residues long. Germline V lookup: CDR1 MNHEY, CDR2 SVGEGT. This CDR3 is CASSYPGQGDTEAFF. The CDR3 DNA reads as TGTGCCAGCAGTTACCCGGGACAGGGGGACACTGAAGCTTTCTTT.

Only a few counts were recorded for this clonotype. This chain links TRBV6-4 with TRBJ2-1, with TRBD2 identical over 8 bases. V shed 5 bases, J shed 4 bases, and the junction held 10 bases outside the gene matches. The CDR3 extends over 16 amino acids. CDR1 MRHNA and CDR2 SNTAGT come from the germline V gene. The CDR3 DNA is TGTGCCAGCAGTCCCGCATCGAGCGGGAGATACAATGAGCAGTTCTTC. This encodes CASSPASSGRYNEQFF.

This sequence joins TRBV7-8 and TRBJ2-5, with D uncertain. Trimming removed 5 bases at V and 4 bases at J, with 11 bases between. CDR1 SGHVS and CDR2 FQNEAQ come from the germline V gene. This CDR3 comprises 13 residues. The DNA for the CDR3 is TGTGCCAGCAGCCCTAACGGGCGAGAGACCCAGTACTTC. Translated: CASSPNGRETQYF.

This sequence joins TRBV6-5 and TRBJ2-5; D is unresolved. Trimming left V 0 bases short and J 4 bases short, with 12 bases between. The germline CDR1 and CDR2 sequences are MNHEY and SVGAGI. The CDR3 runs to 15 residues. The CDR3, as DNA: TGTGCCAGCAGTTACTCATCGGGCTGGGGAGAGACCCAGTACTTC. Protein: CASSYSSGWGETQYF.

This clonotype was observed at least ten times. The chain joins TRBV7-2 to TRBJ2-7; TRBD2 aligns across 10 bases. CDR1 is SGHTA and CDR2 is FQGNSA in the germline V gene. J lost 2 bases, V lost 8 bases, and 9 bases had no gene match. This CDR3 is 15 amino acids long. The CDR3 sequence is CASGLAEVKTYEQYV. CDR3 DNA sequence: TGTGCCAGCGGACTAGCGGAGGTCAAAACCTACGAGCAGTACGTC.

V and J are TRBV11-2 and TRBJ2-5; 16 bases map to TRBD2. With 4 bases clipped from V and 5 bases from J, the junction kept 10 bases outside the gene matches. Per germline, CDR1 SGHAT and CDR2 FQNNGV. CDR3 size: 18 residues. The CDR3 nucleotides are TGTGCCAGCAGCTGGGGACTAGCGGGGGGGCTGAATGTGGAGACCCAGTACTTC. Its protein product is CASSWGLAGGLNVETQYF.